Given below is one TCR beta chain in context. Its antigen is currently unknown. Germline CDR1 and CDR2: SGDLS and YYNGEE. This CDR3 spans 16 amino acids. V lost 7 bases to trimming and J lost 2 bases, with 19 bases between them. PCR was performed using 60 Vbeta and 13 Jbeta primers. TCRdb's copy holds only in-frame clones and misses some; the assay was immunoSEQ multiplex PCR. The sample lists approximately 200,000 clones; 81% were seen once. This sample is drawn from a study of cytomegalovirus exposure and HLA in healthy donors. The study, taken as a whole, reports: Clonal expansion was found to be greater in HLA-associated TCR beta chains than in equally common others in a later analysis.

The chain joins TRBV9 to TRBJ1-3; a weak D match, TRBD1 (6 bases). This TCR was recovered from a young woman in good health and CMV-seropositive. The sample taken for sequencing was PBMCs. CDR3 bases: TGTGCCAGCTGCCCGGAGTGGGGGGGGCCTGGAAACACCATATATTTT. Protein product: CASCPEWGGPGNTIYF.